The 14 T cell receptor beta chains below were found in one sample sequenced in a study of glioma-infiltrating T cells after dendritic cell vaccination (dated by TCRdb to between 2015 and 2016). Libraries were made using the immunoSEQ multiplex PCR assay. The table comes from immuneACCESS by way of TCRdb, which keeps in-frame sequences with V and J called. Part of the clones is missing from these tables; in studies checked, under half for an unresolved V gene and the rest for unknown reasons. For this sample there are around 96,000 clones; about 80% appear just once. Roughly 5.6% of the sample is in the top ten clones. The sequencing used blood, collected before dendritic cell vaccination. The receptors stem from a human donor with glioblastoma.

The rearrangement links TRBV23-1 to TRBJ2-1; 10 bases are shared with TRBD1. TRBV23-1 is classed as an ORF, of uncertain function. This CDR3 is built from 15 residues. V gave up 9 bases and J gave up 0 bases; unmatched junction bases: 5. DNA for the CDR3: TGCGCCAGGACAGGGGGCCCGAGCTCCTACAATGAGCAGTTCTTC. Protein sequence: CARTGGPSSYNEQFF.

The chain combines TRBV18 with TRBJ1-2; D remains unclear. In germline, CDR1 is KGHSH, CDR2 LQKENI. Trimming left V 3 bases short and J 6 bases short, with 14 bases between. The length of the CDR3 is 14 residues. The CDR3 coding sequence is TGTGCCAGCTCACCCGGACTTTCCGCGGATGGCTACACCTTC. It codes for CASSPGLSADGYTF. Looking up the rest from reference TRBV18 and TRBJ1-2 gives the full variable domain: NAGVMQNPRHLVRRRGQEARLRCSPMKGHSHVYWYRQLPEEGLKFMVYLQKENIIDESGMPKERFSAEFPKEGPSILRIQQVVRGDSAAYFCASSPGLSADGYTFGSGTRLTVV.

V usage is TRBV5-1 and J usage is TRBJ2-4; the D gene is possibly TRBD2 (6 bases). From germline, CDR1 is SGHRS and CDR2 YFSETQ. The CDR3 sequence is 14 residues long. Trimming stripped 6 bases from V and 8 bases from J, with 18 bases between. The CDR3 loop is CASTGGGQPDIQYF. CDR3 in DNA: TGCGCCAGCACTGGGGGAGGCCAGCCGGACATTCAGTACTTC.

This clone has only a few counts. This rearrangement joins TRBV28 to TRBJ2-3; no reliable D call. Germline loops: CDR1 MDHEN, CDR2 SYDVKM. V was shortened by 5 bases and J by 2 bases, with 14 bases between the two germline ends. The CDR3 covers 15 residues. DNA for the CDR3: TGTGCCAGCAGTCCACCGTCCGGTCTCACAGATACGCAGTATTTT. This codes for CASSPPSGLTDTQYF.

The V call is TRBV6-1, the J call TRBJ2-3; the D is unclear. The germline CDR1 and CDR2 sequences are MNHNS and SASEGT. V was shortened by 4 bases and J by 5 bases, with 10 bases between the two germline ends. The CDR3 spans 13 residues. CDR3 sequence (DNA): TGTGCCAGCAGTGTGGGCCCAAAAGATACGCAGTATTTT. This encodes CASSVGPKDTQYF.

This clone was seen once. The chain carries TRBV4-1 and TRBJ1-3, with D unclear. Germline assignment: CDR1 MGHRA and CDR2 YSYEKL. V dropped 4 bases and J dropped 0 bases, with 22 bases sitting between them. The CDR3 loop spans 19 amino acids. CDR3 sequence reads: CASSRRTTEGGSSGNTIYF. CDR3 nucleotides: TGCGCCAGCAGCCGAAGGACCACGGAAGGTGGGAGCTCTGGAAACACCATATATTTT.

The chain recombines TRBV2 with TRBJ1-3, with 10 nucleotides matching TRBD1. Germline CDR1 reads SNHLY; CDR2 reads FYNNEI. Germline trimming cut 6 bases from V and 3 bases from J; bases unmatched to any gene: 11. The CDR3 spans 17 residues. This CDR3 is CASSRDRGQRLGNTIYF. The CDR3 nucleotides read TGTGCCAGCAGCCGGGACAGGGGTCAAAGGCTTGGAAACACCATATATTTT.

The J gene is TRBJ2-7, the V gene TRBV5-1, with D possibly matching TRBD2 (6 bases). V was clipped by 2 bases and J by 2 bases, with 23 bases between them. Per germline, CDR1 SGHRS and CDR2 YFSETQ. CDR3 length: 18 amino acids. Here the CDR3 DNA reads TGCGCCAGCAGCTTCAAGCCTCGAGGCGGCGGGACCCCCTACGAGCAGTACTTC. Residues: CASSFKPRGGGTPYEQYF.

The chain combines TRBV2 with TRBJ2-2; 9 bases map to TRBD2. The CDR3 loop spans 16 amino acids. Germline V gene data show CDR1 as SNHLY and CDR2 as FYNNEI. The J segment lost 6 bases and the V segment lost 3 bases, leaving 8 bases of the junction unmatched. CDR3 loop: CASSDRTSGSPGELFF. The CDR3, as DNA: TGTGCCAGCAGTGATAGAACTAGCGGGTCGCCCGGGGAGCTGTTTTTT. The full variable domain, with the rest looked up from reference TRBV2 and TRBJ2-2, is EPEVTQTPSHQVTQMGQEVILRCVPISNHLYFYWYRQILGQKVEFLVSFYNNEISEKSEIFDDQFSVERPDGSNFTLKIRSTKLEDSAMYFCASSDRTSGSPGELFFGEGSRLTVL.

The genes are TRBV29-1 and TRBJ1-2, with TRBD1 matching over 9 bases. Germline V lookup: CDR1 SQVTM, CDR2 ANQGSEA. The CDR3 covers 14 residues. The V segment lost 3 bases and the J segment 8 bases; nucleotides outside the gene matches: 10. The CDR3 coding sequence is TGCAGCGTTGAGGGGATACAGGGGGCAGGAGGCTACACCTTC. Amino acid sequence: CSVEGIQGAGGYTF.

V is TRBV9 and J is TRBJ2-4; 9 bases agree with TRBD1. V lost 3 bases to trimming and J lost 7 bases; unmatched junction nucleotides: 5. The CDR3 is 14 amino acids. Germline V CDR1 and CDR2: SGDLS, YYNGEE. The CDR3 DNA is TGTGCCAGCAGCGGTACAGGGGGCTGGAACATTCAGTACTTC. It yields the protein CASSGTGGWNIQYF.

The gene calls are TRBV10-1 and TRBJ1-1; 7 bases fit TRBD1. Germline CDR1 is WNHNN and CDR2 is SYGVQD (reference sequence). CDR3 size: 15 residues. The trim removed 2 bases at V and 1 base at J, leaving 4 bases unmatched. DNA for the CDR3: TGCGCCAGCAGTGAGACCAGGGGGACGAACACTGAAGCTTTCTTT. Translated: CASSETRGTNTEAFF.

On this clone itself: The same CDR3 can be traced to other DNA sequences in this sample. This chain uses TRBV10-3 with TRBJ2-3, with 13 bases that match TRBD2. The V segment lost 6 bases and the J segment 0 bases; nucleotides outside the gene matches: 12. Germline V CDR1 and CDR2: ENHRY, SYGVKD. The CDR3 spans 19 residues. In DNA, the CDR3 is TGTGCCATCAGGCGTGGACTAGCGGGAGAGGGGGCCAGCACAGATACGCAGTATTTT. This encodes CAIRRGLAGEGASTDTQYF.

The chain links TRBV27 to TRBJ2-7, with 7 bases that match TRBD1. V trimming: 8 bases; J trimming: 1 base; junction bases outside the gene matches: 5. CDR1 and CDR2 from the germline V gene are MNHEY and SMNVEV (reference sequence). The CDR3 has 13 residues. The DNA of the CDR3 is TGTGCCAGCTCCGACAGGGTTTCCTACGAGCAGTACTTC. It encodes CASSDRVSYEQYF.